The 23 T cell receptor beta chains in this list originate from one sample, sequenced in a study of CD4 and CD8 cells across lung adenocarcinoma regions listed by TCRdb under 2018. Libraries were made using PCR. Sequencing instrument: HiSeq X Ten. TCRdb took the public reads, trimmed them with fastp at Q25, ran MiXCR for clone calling and kept in-frame beta chains. Identical CDR3 proteins give one entry, which carries the most common genes and DNA. The sample profile shows 20,000 to 25,000 distinct CDR3 sequences; around 50% of them were found once. Clones ranked in the top ten supply roughly 23% of the sample. The sequenced sample consisted of CD4+ T cells from the center of a lung tumor. The sample's cell subset or site label is to be understood as: tumor center region. The receptor source for this set is a male donor with lung adenocarcinoma. The CD4 and CD8 labels of this study may be unreliable.

The sample holds a few counts of this clonotype. The V gene is TRBV15, the J gene TRBJ2-5; 8 bases map to TRBD2. Gene TRBJ2-7 matches the end of the DNA better, so the J call may be wrong. Germline V gene sequence: CDR1 LNHNV, CDR2 YYDKDF (reference sequence). This CDR3 contains 16 residues. CDR3 protein: CATSRGTSGVSYEQYF. For the CDR3, the DNA is TGTGCCACCAGCAGAGGCACTAGCGGAGTCTCCTACGAGCAGTACTTC.

The chain uses TRBV18 and TRBJ2-6, with D possibly being TRBD2 (6 bases). Germline lookup yields CDR1 KGHSH and CDR2 LQKENI. The length of the CDR3 is 18 residues. Trimming pared 3 bases from V and 0 bases from J, leaving 15 bases between. CDR3 coding DNA: TGTGCCAGCTCACCGGCGGGACTGCCGAGCTCTGGGGCCAACGTCCTGACTTTC. This encodes CASSPAGLPSSGANVLTF.

The CDR3 nucleotides read TGTGCCAGCAGCTTTCAGGGTTCACAAGAGACCCAGTACTTC. The encoded protein is CASSFQGSQETQYF. The rearrangement uses TRBV7-3 and TRBJ2-5; a possible D gene is TRBD1 (5 bases). From germline, CDR1 is SGHTA and CDR2 FQGTGA. Trimming took off 3 bases at V and 2 bases at J, with 10 bases between the two ends. The length of the CDR3 is 14 residues.

The CDR3 here is CASRGEGGGGPETQYF. The CDR3 DNA reads TGTGCCAGCAGGGGGGAGGGGGGGGGTGGCCCAGAGACGCAGTACTTC. The V and J genes are TRBV6-1 and TRBJ2-4; D is possibly TRBD2 (7 bases). V lost 6 bases, J lost 13 bases, and 28 bases lay in between. The CDR3 is made up of 16 amino acids. Germline-derived CDR1 and CDR2 are MNHNS and SASEGT.

Notes on this clonotype: The junction does not match germline at one end; this may be a read error. V and J are TRBV27 and TRBJ2-3; D gene ambiguous. This CDR3 contains 16 residues. Germline V gene data show CDR1 as MNHEY and CDR2 as SMNVEV (reference sequence). DNA for the CDR3: TGTGCCAGCAGTTTATCCGAGCTCCGCGGCACAGATACCCAGTATTTT. The encoded protein is CASSLSELRGTDTQYF.

As for this clonotype: At one end, the junction sequence differs from germline, possibly due to a read error. This chain connects TRBV6-5 to TRBJ1-1; D is unresolved. The germline CDR1 and CDR2 sequences are MNHEY and SVGAGI. This CDR3 region has 13 residues. The CDR3 reads CASSYGANTGYSF. For the CDR3, the DNA is TGTGCCAGCAGCTACGGTGCGAACACTGGATACTCCTTC.

The chain employs TRBV4-1 and TRBJ2-1; 7 bases match TRBD2. Germline CDR1 reads MGHRA; CDR2 reads YSYEKL. V was pared by 4 bases and J by 6 bases, with 12 bases of the junction left unmatched. CDR3 length equals 16 residues. CDR3: CASSLPPAGVGNEQFF. The CDR3 region has the DNA TGCGCCAGCAGCCTTCCCCCGGCGGGGGTTGGCAATGAGCAGTTCTTC.

At least ten counts were recorded for this clonotype. The chain combines TRBV7-2 with TRBJ2-4; tentatively, D is TRBD1 (5 bases). CDR1 is SGHTA and CDR2 is FQGNSA in the germline V gene. This CDR3 region has 13 residues. V was trimmed by 1 base and J by 6 bases, leaving 7 bases between them. In DNA form, the CDR3 reads TGTGCCAGCAGCTTAGGGGGCTCAAACATTCAGTACTTC. Translated, it gives CASSLGGSNIQYF.

This clonotype was seen a few times. Sequence at one end of the junction differs from germline and may be a read error. The V and J genes are TRBV7-6 and TRBJ2-1; unclear D gene. Germline-derived CDR1 and CDR2 are SGHVS and FNYEAQ. The CDR3 totals 8 residues. The CDR3 loop reads CASSLGGW. CDR3 nucleotides: TGTGCCAGCAGCTTAGGTGGATGG. The full variable domain, completed using reference TRBV7-6 and TRBJ2-1, is GAGVSQSPRYKVTKRGQDVALRCDPISGHVSLYWYRQALGQGPEFLTYFNYEAQQDKSGLPNDRFSAERPEGSISTLTIQRTEQRDSAMYRCASSLGGWGPGTRLTVL.

V usage is TRBV27 and J usage is TRBJ2-5; TRBD2 matches at 7 bases. The V and J ends lost 8 bases and 10 bases, in that order; junction bases with no gene match: 25. Germline values: CDR1 MNHEY, CDR2 SMNVEV (reference sequence). The CDR3 loop spans 17 amino acids. The CDR3 loop reads CASVAGPGARDQDIQYF. The CDR3, as DNA: TGTGCCAGCGTAGCGGGTCCCGGGGCCCGTGACCAAGACATCCAGTACTTC.

On this clonotype: Germline and junction disagree at one end, which may indicate a read error. V is TRBV6-1 and J is TRBJ2-3, with D perhaps assigned TRBD1 or TRBD2 (7 bases each). The CDR3 is made up of 16 amino acids. CDR1 and CDR2 from the germline V gene are MNHNS and SASEGT. In DNA, the CDR3 is TGTGCCAGCAGGGGCCAGGGGGGGAGGGGCACAGATACCCAGTATTTT. It codes for CASRGQGGRGTDTQYF.

This rearrangement joins TRBV11-2 to TRBJ2-1; maybe TRBD2 (7 bases). Trimming took off 5 bases at V and 7 bases at J, with 24 bases between the two ends. Germline CDR1 is SGHAT and CDR2 is FQNNGV. CDR3 length equals 17 residues. CDR3 protein: CASSPRWGGGSGNEQFF. The CDR3 DNA reads as TGTGCCAGCAGCCCCCGCTGGGGGGGCGGGAGCGGAAATGAGCAGTTCTTC.

Sample share makes this clonotype medium-sized. This chain uses TRBV6-6 with TRBJ2-2; TRBD2 matches 8 bases. CDR3 length equals 16 residues. The V segment lost 0 bases and the J segment 5 bases; nucleotides outside the gene matches: 5. Germline CDR1 MNHNY, CDR2 SVGAGI (reference sequence). The CDR3 spells CASSYSAAGGTGELFF. CDR3 DNA sequence: TGTGCCAGCAGTTACTCGGCCGCGGGAGGAACCGGGGAGCTGTTTTTT.

On this clonotype: At one of its ends the junction is not consistent with the germline gene, which may arise from a read error. J is TRBJ2-3 and V is TRBV10-3, with 7 bases lining up with TRBD2. CDR1 is ENHRY and CDR2 is SYGVKD in the germline V gene. The CDR3 spans 15 residues. CDR3 region: CAAGVASGGQDTQYF. The CDR3, as DNA: TGTGCCGCGGGTGTAGCTAGCGGTGGCCAAGATACGCAGTACTTT.

This sequence joins TRBV11-2 and TRBJ2-7, with TRBD1 identical over 7 bases. The J call may not be correct, given that the DNA end is closer to TRBJ2-5. The germline CDR1 and CDR2 sequences are SGHAT and FQNNGV. The CDR3 length is 16 residues. CDR3 loop: CASSIQQTGLGETQYF. Here the CDR3 DNA reads TGTGCCAGCAGTATTCAACAGACAGGGTTGGGGGAGACCCAGTACTTC.

About this clonotype: The junction does not match germline at one end; this may be a read error. The gene calls are TRBV6-1 and TRBJ2-3; D is undetermined. This CDR3 has 14 residues. Germline V gene sequence: CDR1 MNHNS, CDR2 SASEGT. The CDR3, as DNA: TGTGCCAGCAGTCTCTTTTCGAGCACCGATGAGCAGTTTTTC. Amino acid sequence: CASSLFSSTDEQFF.

The rearrangement joins TRBV28 to TRBJ2-1; D gene unclear. The J call is uncertain, as TRBJ2-5 better fits the DNA end. Germline CDR1 and CDR2: MDHEN and SYDVKM. The CDR3 contains 12 residues. Here the CDR3 DNA reads TGTGCCAGCAGTTCGGCGAGGGAGACCCAGTACTTC. Its translation is CASSSARETQYF.

This clonotype is medium-sized by share. V is TRBV6-1 and J is TRBJ2-3; 7 bases match TRBD1. V was pared by 10 bases and J by 2 bases, with 15 bases of the junction left unmatched. Per germline, CDR1 MNHNS and CDR2 SASEGT. The CDR3 is 16 residues long. CDR3 amino acids: CATPTITGVITDTQYF. In DNA, the CDR3 is TGTGCCACCCCCACGATTACAGGGGTCATCACAGATACGCAGTATTTT.

On this clonotype: Mismatch with germline at one junction end may stem from a read error. The chain joins TRBV6-1 to TRBJ2-2; TRBD1 agrees at 8 bases. The CDR3 consists of 15 residues. Germline V gene data show CDR1 as MNHNS and CDR2 as SASEGT. The chain's CDR3 is CASSPRTGMTGALFF. The CDR3 nucleotides are TGTGCCAGCAGTCCCCGGACAGGGATGACCGGGGCGCTGTTTTTT.

A remark on this clonotype: An end of the junction does not agree with germline; a read error may underlie this. V gene TRBV27 combines with J gene TRBJ2-5; 7 bases are a match to TRBD1. CDR3 size: 17 residues. CDR1 is MNHEY, CDR2 SMNVEV, per germline (reference sequence). The CDR3 nucleotides are TGTGCCAGCAGTGCGGGCCGAGGGGGCCCTGACCAAGATACCCAGTACTTC. Translated: CASSAGRGGPDQDTQYF.

The CDR3 DNA follows: TGTGCCAGCAGACCCGCGGGGGGGGCCGGGGCCAACGTCCTGACTTTC. Translating it yields CASRPAGGAGANVLTF. This chain connects TRBV6-4 to TRBJ2-6, with 9 bases lining up with TRBD2. V gave up 6 bases and J gave up 4 bases; unmatched junction bases: 7. This CDR3 has 16 residues. The germline CDR1 and CDR2 sequences are MRHNA and SNTAGT.

Concerning this clonotype itself: The junction shows a germline mismatch at one end, possibly a read error. The chain employs TRBV6-1 and TRBJ2-3; 12 bases agree with TRBD2. The length of the CDR3 is 16 residues. Germline-derived CDR1 and CDR2 are MNHNS and SASEGT. The CDR3 region has the DNA TGTGCCAGCAGGGTACTAGCGGGAGGTCCAACAGATACCCAGTATTTT. Translation: CASRVLAGGPTDTQYF.

This clonotype was recorded many times. The chain has TRBV5-3 and TRBJ2-3; weak D call: TRBD2 (5 bases). TRBV5-3 is known as an ORF, though its function is uncertain. The CDR3 length is 15 residues. Trimming left V 4 bases short and J 6 bases short, with 18 bases between. The CDR3 coding sequence is TGTGCCAGAAGCAGCTTACTAGGTCCCGGGGATACGCAGTATTTT. This gives the protein CARSSLLGPGDTQYF.